This TCR beta chain was captured in a study of blood T cell repertoires in COVID-19. Study-level background: Samples of COVID-19 (acute and convalescent) were obtained from the United States, Italy and Spain. The analysed material was cDNA or gDNA that came from T cells, B-cell-depleted T cells, or PBMCs.

The CDR3 consists of 14 residues. Trimming shortened V by 6 bases and J by 0 bases, and 10 bases separated the two germline ends. Per the germline V gene, CDR1 is SNHLY and CDR2 is FYNNEI. Authors' analysis steps: Amplification of reference gene primers was used by the study to estimate nucleated cell counts. The table came from immunoSEQ multiplex PCR; TCRdb's copy has only in-frame clones and leaves some out. Clonal size and the V and J genes are those of that table, whereas D and trimming came from the DNA. This table holds 200,000 to 250,000 clones, approximately 87% found once. The receptor comes from a woman in her 70s with active or convalescent COVID-19. Sequenced sample: peripheral blood. V usage is TRBV2 and J usage is TRBJ2-3; D perhaps matches TRBD1 (6 bases). The DNA of the CDR3 is TGTGCCAGCAGGCCGGGACACAGCACAGATACGCAGTATTTT. Amino acid sequence: CASRPGHSTDTQYF. Based on the CDR3 plus reference TRBV2 and TRBJ2-3, the full variable domain is EPEVTQTPSHQVTQMGQEVILRCVPISNHLYFYWYRQILGQKVEFLVSFYNNEISEKSEIFDDQFSVERPDGSNFTLKIRSTKLEDSAMYFCASRPGHSTDTQYFGPGTRLTVL.